This TCR beta chain came from a study of control samples from healthy donors and cancer patients. Data came from immunoSEQ multiplex PCR; TCRdb stores just in-frame clones and leaves some out. The sample holds about 100,000 clones; roughly 84% are singletons and the top ten take about 18%. The CDR3 runs 12 residues. Trimming removed 0 bases at V and 3 bases at J, with 3 bases between. Germline V lookup: CDR1 SGDLS, CDR2 YYNGEE. Sequencing was performed on blood. The chain uses TRBV9 and TRBJ2-5, with D unresolved. The source of this sequence is a woman between 50 and 59 years old in good health. CDR3 sequence reads: CASSVDEETQYF. The CDR3 DNA sequence: TGTGCCAGCAGCGTAGATGAAGAGACCCAGTACTTC.